The clone carrying this T cell receptor (beta chain) was picked up many times. Its cognate antigen is unknown. These data originate in a study of T cell repertoires in cytomegalovirus infection. Study at large: HLA-B-restricted CMV epitopes that are well studied were used alongside recently identified HLA-C-restricted ones.

Each CDR3 protein gets one entry after TCRdb re-called the reads with MiXCR. The sample carries about 890,000 distinct CDR3 sequences, around a third recorded once. Overall study results and limits: The ex vivo response showed dominance by HLA-C-restricted CMV-specific TCR beta clonotypes.

Germline CDR1 and CDR2: SGHTA and FQGNSA. This CDR3 has 16 amino acids. V lost 7 bases and J 0 bases, leaving 13 bases between the germline ends. This sequence was found in a human donor in good health (CMV status not recorded). Some clones in this sample may be carry-over from other donors' samples. Sequenced here: cultured CD8+ T cells from PBMCs, sampled from culture after CMV antigen stimulation. The V and J genes are TRBV7-2 and TRBJ1-6; the D is unclear. For the CDR3, the DNA is TGTGCCAGCACCCTAAGGGCCAGCTCCTATAATTCACCCCTCCACTTT. It is translated as CASTLRASSYNSPLHF.